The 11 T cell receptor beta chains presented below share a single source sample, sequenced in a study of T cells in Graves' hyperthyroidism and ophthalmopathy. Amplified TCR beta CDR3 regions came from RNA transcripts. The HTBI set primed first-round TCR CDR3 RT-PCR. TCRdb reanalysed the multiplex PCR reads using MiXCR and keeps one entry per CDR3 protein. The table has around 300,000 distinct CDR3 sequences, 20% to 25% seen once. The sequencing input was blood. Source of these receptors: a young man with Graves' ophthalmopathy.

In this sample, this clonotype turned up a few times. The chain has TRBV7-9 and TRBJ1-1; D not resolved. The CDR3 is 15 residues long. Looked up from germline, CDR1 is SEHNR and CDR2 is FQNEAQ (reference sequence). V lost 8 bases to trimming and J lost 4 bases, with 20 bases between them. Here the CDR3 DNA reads TGTGCCAGCGCTTCCAGCTTAGGACGAGGCACTGAAGCTTTCTTT. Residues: CASASSLGRGTEAFF.

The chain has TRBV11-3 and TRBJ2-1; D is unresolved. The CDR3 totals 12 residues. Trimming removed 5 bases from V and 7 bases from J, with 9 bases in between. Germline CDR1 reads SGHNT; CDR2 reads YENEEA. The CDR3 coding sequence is TGTGCCAGCAGCGTTTGGGGTAATGAGCAGTTCTTC. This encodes CASSVWGNEQFF. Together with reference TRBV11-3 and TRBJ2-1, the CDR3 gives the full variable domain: EAGVVQSPRYKIIEKKQPVAFWCNPISGHNTLYWYLQNLGQGPELLIRYENEEAVDDSQLPKDRFSAERLKGVDSTLKIQPAELGDSAVYLCASSVWGNEQFFGPGTRLTVL.

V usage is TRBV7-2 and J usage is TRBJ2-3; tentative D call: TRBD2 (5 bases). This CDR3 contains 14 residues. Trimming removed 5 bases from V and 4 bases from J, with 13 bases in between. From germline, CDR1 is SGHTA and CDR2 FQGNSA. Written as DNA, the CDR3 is TGTGCCAGCAGCGTGATCCTAGCCCCAGATACGCAGTATTTT. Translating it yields CASSVILAPDTQYF.

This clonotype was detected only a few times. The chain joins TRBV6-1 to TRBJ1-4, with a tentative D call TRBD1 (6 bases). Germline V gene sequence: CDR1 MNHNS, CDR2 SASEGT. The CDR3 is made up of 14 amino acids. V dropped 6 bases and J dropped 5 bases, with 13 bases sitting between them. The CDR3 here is CASRSTGWNEKLFF. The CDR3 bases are TGTGCCAGCAGATCGACAGGATGGAATGAAAAACTGTTTTTT.

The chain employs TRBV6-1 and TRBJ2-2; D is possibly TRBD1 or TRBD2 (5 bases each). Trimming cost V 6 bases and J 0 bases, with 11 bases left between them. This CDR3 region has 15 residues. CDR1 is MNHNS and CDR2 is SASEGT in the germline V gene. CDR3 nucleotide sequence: TGTGCCAGCAGGGGGACGGGAACGAACACCGGGGAGCTGTTTTTT. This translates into CASRGTGTNTGELFF.

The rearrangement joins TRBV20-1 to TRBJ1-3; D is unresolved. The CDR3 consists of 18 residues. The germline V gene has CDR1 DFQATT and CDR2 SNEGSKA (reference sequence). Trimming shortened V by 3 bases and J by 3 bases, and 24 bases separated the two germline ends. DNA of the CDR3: TGCAGTGCTAGGCCTTCCATGGGGAACGTTTTCGGTGGAAACACCATATATTTT. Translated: CSARPSMGNVFGGNTIYF.

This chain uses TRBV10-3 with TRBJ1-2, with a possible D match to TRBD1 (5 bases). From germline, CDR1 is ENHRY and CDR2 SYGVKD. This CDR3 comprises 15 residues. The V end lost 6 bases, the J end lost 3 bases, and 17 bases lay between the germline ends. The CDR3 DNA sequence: TGTGCCATCAGGGCCCCCGGGACCAGGCACTATGGCTACACCTTC. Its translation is CAIRAPGTRHYGYTF.

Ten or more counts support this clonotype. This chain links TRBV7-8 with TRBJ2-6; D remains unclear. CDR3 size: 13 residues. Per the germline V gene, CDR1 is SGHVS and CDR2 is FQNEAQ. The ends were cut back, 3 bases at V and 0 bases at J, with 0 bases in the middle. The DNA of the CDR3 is TGTGCCAGCAGCTTCTCTGGGGCCAACGTCCTGACTTTC. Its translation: CASSFSGANVLTF.

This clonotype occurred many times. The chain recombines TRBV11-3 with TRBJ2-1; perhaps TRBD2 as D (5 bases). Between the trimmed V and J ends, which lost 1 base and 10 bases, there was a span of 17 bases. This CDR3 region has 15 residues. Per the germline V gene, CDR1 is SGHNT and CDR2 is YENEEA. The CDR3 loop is CASSLVGPSGWEQFF. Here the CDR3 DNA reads TGTGCCAGCAGCTTAGTTGGCCCGTCGGGGTGGGAGCAGTTCTTC.

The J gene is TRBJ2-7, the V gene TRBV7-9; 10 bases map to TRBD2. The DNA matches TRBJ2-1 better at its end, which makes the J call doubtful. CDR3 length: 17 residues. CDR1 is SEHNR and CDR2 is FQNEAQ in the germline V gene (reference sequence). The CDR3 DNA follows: TGTGCCAGCAGCTTAGTTGTAGGGACTAGCGTTTTCTACGAGCAGTTCTTC. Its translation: CASSLVVGTSVFYEQFF.

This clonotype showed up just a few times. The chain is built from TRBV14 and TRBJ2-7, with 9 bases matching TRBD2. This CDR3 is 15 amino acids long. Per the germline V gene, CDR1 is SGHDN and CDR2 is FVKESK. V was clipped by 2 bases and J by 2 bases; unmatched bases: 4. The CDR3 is CASSQILAGTYEQYF. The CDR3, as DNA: TGTGCCAGCAGCCAAATCCTAGCGGGAACCTACGAGCAGTACTTC.